The 25 T cell receptor beta chains reported below all come from one sample, sequenced in a study of shared clonotypes between healthy human individuals. The protocol was immunoSEQ multiplex PCR, while the TCRdb copy is restricted to in-frame clones and leaves out a portion. The data contain about 2 million clones, approximately 94% of them singletons. Cells designated naive CD8 were CD45RO-negative and were positively selected for CCR7, with terminally differentiated effector memory CD45RA+ cells excluded. The source material was naive CD8+ T cells sorted from blood. Every receptor here comes from a young man in good health.

This clone appeared once. The genes are TRBV28 and TRBJ2-5; unclear D gene. CDR1 is MDHEN and CDR2 is SYDVKM in the germline V gene. The CDR3 runs 14 residues. Trimming took off 6 bases at V and 5 bases at J, with 16 bases between the two ends. The chain's CDR3 is CASRPDMPGETQYF. CDR3 sequence (DNA): TGTGCCAGCAGACCCGACATGCCAGGCGAGACCCAGTACTTC.

The chain links TRBV25-1 to TRBJ1-3; no reliable D call. V shed 3 bases and J shed 4 bases, with 10 bases lying between them. Germline V CDR1 and CDR2: MGHDK, SYGVNS. The CDR3 loop spans 14 amino acids. CDR3 in DNA: TGTGCCAGCAGTGATATCGGGGAAGGAAACACCATATATTTT. Protein: CASSDIGEGNTIYF.

The chain couples TRBV19 to TRBJ1-5; D uncertain. CDR3 length: 16 residues. The germline V gene has CDR1 LNHDA and CDR2 SQIVND (reference sequence). V was shortened by 4 bases and J by 6 bases, with 19 bases between the two germline ends. In nucleotides, the CDR3 is TGTGCCAGTAGTACCCGGCTCCCGACCGGCACTCAGCCCCAGCATTTT. Translated, it gives CASSTRLPTGTQPQHF.

The chain combines TRBV28 with TRBJ1-6, with D uncertain. V shed 8 bases and J shed 14 bases, with 22 bases lying between them. This CDR3 is built from 14 residues. Per the germline V gene, CDR1 is MDHEN and CDR2 is SYDVKM. The DNA of the CDR3 is TGTGCCAGCGAGGTCGCAGCCGGTTGGTCGGCCCTCCACTTT. This gives the protein CASEVAAGWSALHF.

V gene TRBV19 combines with J gene TRBJ2-7; D remains ambiguous. V lost 1 base and J 6 bases, leaving 10 bases between the germline ends. This CDR3 spans 13 amino acids. The germline V gene encodes CDR1 LNHDA and CDR2 SQIVND (reference sequence). CDR3: CASSIGYASEQYF. The DNA for the CDR3 is TGTGCCAGTAGTATAGGGTACGCCTCCGAGCAGTACTTC.

The chain is built from TRBV29-1 and TRBJ1-1, with D unclear. CDR3 length: 13 amino acids. CDR1 is SQVTM and CDR2 is ANQGSEA in the germline V gene. V lost 5 bases and J lost 4, with 14 bases in between. CDR3 in DNA: TGCAGCGTTCGCGAGGGAGGAGGCACTGAAGCTTTCTTT. It translates to CSVREGGGTEAFF.

V and J are TRBV5-6 and TRBJ1-2; 9 nucleotides align to TRBD1. After removal of 4 bases from V and 3 bases from J, the junction contained 4 bases not matched to a gene. The CDR3 covers 14 residues. The germline gives CDR1 SGHDT, CDR2 YYEEEE. The CDR3 DNA reads as TGTGCCAGCAGCGGAGGACAGGGGCACTATGGCTACACCTTC. Residues: CASSGGQGHYGYTF. The full variable domain, in which reference TRBV5-6 and TRBJ1-2 provide the parts outside the CDR3, is DAGVTQSPTHLIKTRGQQVTLRCSPKSGHDTVSWYQQALGQGPQFIFQYYEEEERQRGNFPDRFSGHQFPNYSSELNVNALLLGDSALYLCASSGGQGHYGYTFGSGTRLTVV.

The rearrangement joins TRBV2 to TRBJ1-2; TRBD1 matches 8 bases. CDR1 SNHLY and CDR2 FYNNEI come from the germline V gene. The trim removed 3 bases at V and 1 base at J, leaving 7 bases unmatched. The CDR3 extends over 16 amino acids. The CDR3 sequence: CASSDGQGAVNYGYTF. The CDR3 region has the DNA TGTGCCAGCAGTGATGGACAGGGAGCAGTTAACTATGGCTACACCTTC.

The chain employs TRBV2 and TRBJ2-2, with 7 bases matching TRBD1. The germline V gene encodes CDR1 SNHLY and CDR2 FYNNEI. Unmatched junction bases numbered 5, after V lost 0 bases and J lost 7 bases. This CDR3 is built from 15 residues. Here the CDR3 reads CASSEAGQVGGELFF. As DNA, the CDR3 is TGTGCCAGCAGTGAAGCCGGACAGGTCGGCGGGGAGCTGTTTTTT.

The gene calls are TRBV5-8 and TRBJ2-7, with D unresolved. Germline CDR1 is SGHTS and CDR2 is YDEGEE. This CDR3 comprises 12 residues. Deletions cut 4 bases from V and 5 bases from J, with 10 bases between. CDR3 sequence (DNA): TGTGCCAGCAGCCGTGACGCCCACGAGCAGTACTTC. Its protein is CASSRDAHEQYF.

The chain couples TRBV6-5 to TRBJ2-3, with 10 bases aligning to TRBD1. After removal of 6 bases from V and 4 bases from J, the junction contained 7 bases not matched to a gene. The germline V gene encodes CDR1 MNHEY and CDR2 SVGAGI. This CDR3 spans 15 amino acids. CDR3 sequence (DNA): TGTGCCAGCAGGGAGACAGGGGGCGTCGCAGATACGCAGTATTTT. Translated, it gives CASRETGGVADTQYF.

This clone was observed a single time. This chain joins TRBV4-2 and TRBJ1-2; D possibly corresponds to TRBD1 (6 bases). Trimming shortened V by 0 bases and J by 8 bases, and 16 bases separated the two germline ends. The CDR3 runs 15 residues. Germline CDR1 and CDR2: LGHNA and YNFKEQ. CDR3 nucleotides: TGTGCCAGCAGCCAAGACGTACAGGGAGAGGGGGGCTACACCTTC. Encoded protein: CASSQDVQGEGGYTF.

The CDR3 sequence is CSVVPAGHNEQFF. CDR3 DNA: TGCAGCGTTGTCCCAGCGGGGCACAATGAGCAGTTCTTC. This chain links TRBV29-1 with TRBJ2-1; 7 positions match TRBD2. V was clipped by 4 bases and J by 5 bases; unmatched bases: 5. The CDR3 runs 13 residues. CDR1 and CDR2 from the germline V gene are SQVTM and ANQGSEA.

Here the CDR3 reads CASSLGPRGGYTF. Here the CDR3 DNA reads TGTGCCAGCAGTTTGGGGCCCAGGGGTGGCTACACCTTC. V gene TRBV27 combines with J gene TRBJ1-2; a weak D match, TRBD1 (6 bases). CDR3 length: 13 residues. The V gene lost 3 bases and the J gene lost 7 bases, with 12 bases spanning the gap. CDR1 is MNHEY, CDR2 SMNVEV, per germline (reference sequence).

The chain uses TRBV14 and TRBJ2-7, with TRBD2 matching over 9 bases. V was clipped by 1 base and J by 5 bases; unmatched bases: 9. Germline CDR1 SGHDN, CDR2 FVKESK. The CDR3 sequence is 16 residues long. The CDR3 DNA reads TGTGCCAGCAGCCAAGGGGTGGCTAGCGGGGACCACGAGCAGTACTTC. Translated, it gives CASSQGVASGDHEQYF.

The chain recombines TRBV9 with TRBJ2-3, with D perhaps matching TRBD2 (6 bases). Germline lookup yields CDR1 SGDLS and CDR2 YYNGEE. The CDR3 loop spans 15 amino acids. V lost 0 bases, J lost 4 bases, and 12 bases lay in between. The CDR3 DNA sequence: TGTGCCAGCAGCGTAGAGGGACTTCCCCCAGATACGCAGTATTTT. This codes for CASSVEGLPPDTQYF.

This chain joins TRBV7-9 and TRBJ2-1; 7 bases agree with TRBD1. The CDR3 loop spans 15 amino acids. V dropped 7 bases and J dropped 8; count of bases not matched to a gene: 14. Looked up from germline, CDR1 is SEHNR and CDR2 is FQNEAQ (reference sequence). The CDR3 region is CASTLDREGAHEQFF. CDR3 nucleotide sequence: TGTGCCAGCACCCTCGACAGGGAAGGGGCCCATGAGCAGTTCTTC.

This chain connects TRBV5-1 to TRBJ2-7; 7 positions agree with TRBD1. V trimming: 1 base; J trimming: 0 bases; junction bases outside the gene matches: 13. The V gene's germline CDR1 is SGHRS and CDR2 YFSETQ. This CDR3 comprises 18 residues. The chain's CDR3 is CASSLTRQGAGASYEQYF. CDR3 nucleotide sequence: TGCGCCAGCAGCTTGACGCGACAGGGTGCCGGGGCCTCCTACGAGCAGTACTTC. Using reference TRBV5-1 and TRBJ2-7 for the parts outside the CDR3, the full variable domain is KAGVTQTPRYLIKTRGQQVTLSCSPISGHRSVSWYQQTPGQGLQFLFEYFSETQRNKGNFPGRFSGRQFSNSRSEMNVSTLELGDSALYLCASSLTRQGAGASYEQYFGPGTRLTVT.

Remarks on this clone: At the DNA level, this CDR3 is encoded by other sequences in the same sample as well. The chain links TRBV11-2 to TRBJ1-2; unclear D gene. V lost 0 bases to trimming and J lost 4 bases, with 9 bases between them. The CDR3 consists of 14 residues. Germline V CDR1 and CDR2: SGHAT, FQNNGV. In DNA, the CDR3 is TGTGCCAGCAGCTTAGATAGAGGCGGCTATGGCTACACCTTC. Its protein is CASSLDRGGYGYTF.

This chain links TRBV13 with TRBJ2-7; D possibly matches TRBD1 or TRBD2 (5 bases each). Between the trimmed V and J ends, which lost 5 bases and 1 base, there was a span of 12 bases. The CDR3 covers 14 residues. Germline values: CDR1 PRHDT, CDR2 FYEKMQ (reference sequence). In nucleotides, the CDR3 is TGTGCCAGCAGCACGGGGCCAGGGTCCTACGAGCAGTACTTC. Translation gives CASSTGPGSYEQYF.

This chain uses TRBV28 with TRBJ2-7; D is perhaps TRBD1 (6 bases). The ends were cut back, 5 bases at V and 0 bases at J, with 14 bases in the middle. The germline CDR1 and CDR2 sequences are MDHEN and SYDVKM. The CDR3 extends over 15 amino acids. DNA for the CDR3: TGTGCCAGCAGTCGCCGCCTGACAGGCTCCTACGAGCAGTACTTC. Its protein product is CASSRRLTGSYEQYF.

This sequence joins TRBV5-4 and TRBJ2-7; possible D gene TRBD2, 6 bases. The CDR3 extends over 13 amino acids. Germline V gene lookup returns CDR1 SGHNT and CDR2 YYREEE (reference sequence). Trimming left V 4 bases short and J 7 bases short, with 15 bases between. CDR3 in amino acids: CASSPRDSEEQYF. DNA of the CDR3: TGTGCCAGCAGCCCCCGGGACTCCGAGGAGCAGTACTTC.

As for this clone: The junction does not match germline at one end; this may be a read error. The chain couples TRBV7-7 to TRBJ2-7; no firm D call. This CDR3 is 13 amino acids long. CDR1 and CDR2 from the germline V gene are SSHAT and FNYEAQ (reference sequence). The CDR3 DNA is TGTGCTAGCAGCCTCCAGCCCTCCTACGAGCAGTACTTC. Its translation: CASSLQPSYEQYF.

J is TRBJ2-7 and V is TRBV19; 7 bases map to TRBD2. In germline, CDR1 is LNHDA, CDR2 SQIVND (reference sequence). Trimming cost V 5 bases and J 3 bases; bases outside gene matches: 10. The CDR3 length is 15 residues. CDR3 sequence (DNA): TGTGCCAGTAGTGTTTCTAGCGGTTCCCACTACGAGCAGTACTTC. This gives the protein CASSVSSGSHYEQYF.

The chain joins TRBV28 to TRBJ2-2; D remains unclear. Germline CDR1 reads MDHEN; CDR2 reads SYDVKM. The CDR3 spans 14 residues. V lost 5 bases and J 4 bases, leaving 11 bases between the germline ends. The CDR3 region has the DNA TGTGCCAGCAGTCCTAGGACCTTCACCGGGGAGCTGTTTTTT. This gives the protein CASSPRTFTGELFF.